The rows below give T cell receptor beta chains drawn from one sample of a study of tumor and adjacent non-tumor tissue in lung cancer. TCRdb fed the multiplex PCR reads into MiXCR, producing one record per CDR3 protein. Of 77,000 or so distinct CDR3 sequences listed, over 65% are singletons. Sequenced material: distant non-tumor lung tissue. All receptors derive from a man between 65 and 80 years old with non-small cell lung cancer. Both conserved end residues are part of each CDR3. The D gene is left open where the match is weak. Clone size, where shown, is once, few, many, or a class for clones that have expanded.

abundance	v_gene	j_gene	d_gene	CDR3aa	CDR3nt
few	TRBV29-1	TRBJ1-2	-	CSVLRTGAYGYTF	TGTAGCGTTCTCCGGACGGGAGCCTATGGCTACACATTC
-	TRBV11-2	TRBJ2-3	TRBD1	CARSSQGLSDTHYF	TGTGCCAGGAGCTCACAGGGGTTGTCAGATACCCATTATTTT
-	TRBV10-1	TRBJ2-1	-	CASGGGSDEQFF	TGCGCCAGTGGGGGAGGTTCCGATGAGCAGTTCTTC
-	TRBV6-5	TRBJ1-3	-	CDSSYSFESSGNTLYF	TGTGACAGTAGTTACTCGTTCGAGAGCTCTGGAAACACCTTATATTTT
-	TRBV29-1	TRBJ2-1	-	CSVEGFGVYNEQFF	TGCAGCGTTGAAGGTTTTGGGGTATACAATGAGCAGTTCTTC
-	TRBV10-3	TRBJ2-1	-	CAISQKGSSYHEQFF	TGTGCCATCAGCCAAAAGGGGAGCTCCTATCATGAGCAGTTCTTC
many	TRBV10-3	TRBJ1-4	-	CAISDGEKLFF	TGTGCCATCAGTGATGGTGAAAAACTGTTTTTT
-	TRBV6-5	TRBJ2-3	-	CASSYCGGFTDTQYF	TGTGCCAGCAGTTACTGTGGCGGCTTCACAGATACGCAGTATTTT
few	TRBV11-2	TRBJ1-4	-	CVSSLETGRNEKLFF	TGTGTCAGCAGCTTAGAAACAGGGCGTAATGAAAAACTGTTTTTT
-	TRBV7-9	TRBJ2-1	TRBD2	CASRQGTSGGPHSYNEQFF	TGTGCCAGCAGACAGGGGACTAGCGGGGGTCCGCATAGTTACAATGAGCAGTTCTTC
-	TRBV7-2	TRBJ1-2	-	CASSLGSGDGNGYTF	TGTGCCAGCAGCTTAGGTTCAGGGGACGGCAATGGCTACACCTTC
-	TRBV4-1	TRBJ2-7	TRBD2	CARNRTLAGEEDEQYF	TGCGCCAGAAACCGGACACTAGCGGGAGAGGAGGACGAGCAGTACTTC
-	TRBV5-6	TRBJ2-7	TRBD1	CVSSSVVRDRTYEHYF	TGTGTCAGCAGCTCCGTTGTCAGGGACAGGACCTACGAGCATTACTTC
-	TRBV11-2	TRBJ2-1	TRBD1	CAGSSVGTGNINEQFF	TGTGCCGGCAGCTCGGTTGGGACAGGGAATATCAATGAGCAGTTCTTC
once	TRBV6-2/TRBV6-3	TRBJ2-7	-	CASSRRQASSYELYF	TGTGCCAGCAGTCGCCGCCAAGCGAGCTCCTACGAGCTGTACTTC
few	TRBV29-1	TRBJ2-5	-	CRVADRLKEIQYF	TGTAGAGTGGCCGACAGGTTAAAAGAGATACAGTACTTC
-	TRBV28	TRBJ2-7	-	CAISLGAGLREKYF	TGTGCCATCAGTTTGGGGGCAGGACTCCGGGAGAAGTACTTC
many	TRBV28	TRBJ1-1	TRBD1	CASSLSSLGRGAEAFF	TGTGCCAGCAGTTTATCATCGTTGGGCAGGGGGGCTGAAGCTTTCTTT
-	TRBV11-2	TRBJ2-7	-	CASSSDHGAAYEQYF	TGTGCCAGCAGCTCAGATCATGGGGCCGCCTACGAGCAGTACTTC
-	TRBV24-1	TRBJ2-1	-	CATSLEGREPFF	TGTGCCACCAGTTTAGAGGGCCGGGAGCCGTTCTTC
few	TRBV28	TRBJ2-1	TRBD2	CASSFRAGGYNEQFF	TGTGCCAGCAGTTTTAGGGCGGGGGGATACAATGAGCAGTTCTTC
-	TRBV4-1	TRBJ1-5	-	CTSSHESTYSNQPQQF	TGCACCAGCAGCCACGAGTCGACCTATAGCAATCAGCCCCAGCAATTT
-	TRBV10-1	TRBJ2-1	TRBD1	CASTEPRQGVKKQFF	TGCGCCAGCACTGAGCCTAGGCAGGGGGTCAAGAAGCAGTTCTTC
-	TRBV6-5	TRBJ1-2	-	CGSSYSHRPANYGYTF	TGTGGCAGTAGTTACTCGCACAGACCCGCTAACTATGGTTACACCTTC